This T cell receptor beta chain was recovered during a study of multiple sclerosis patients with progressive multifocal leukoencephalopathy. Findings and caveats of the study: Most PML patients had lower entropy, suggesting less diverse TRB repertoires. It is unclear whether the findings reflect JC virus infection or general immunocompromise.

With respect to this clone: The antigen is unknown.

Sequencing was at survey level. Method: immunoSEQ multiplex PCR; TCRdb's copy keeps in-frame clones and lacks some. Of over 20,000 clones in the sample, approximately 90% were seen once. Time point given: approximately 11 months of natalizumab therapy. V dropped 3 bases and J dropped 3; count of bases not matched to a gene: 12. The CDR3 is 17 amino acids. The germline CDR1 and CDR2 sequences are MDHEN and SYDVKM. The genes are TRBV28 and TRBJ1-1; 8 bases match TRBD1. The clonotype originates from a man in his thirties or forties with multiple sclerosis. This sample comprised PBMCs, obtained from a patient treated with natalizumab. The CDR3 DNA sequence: TGTGCCAGCAGTTTCCTACGATGGGACAGGACGTACACTGAAGCTTTCTTT. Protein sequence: CASSFLRWDRTYTEAFF.